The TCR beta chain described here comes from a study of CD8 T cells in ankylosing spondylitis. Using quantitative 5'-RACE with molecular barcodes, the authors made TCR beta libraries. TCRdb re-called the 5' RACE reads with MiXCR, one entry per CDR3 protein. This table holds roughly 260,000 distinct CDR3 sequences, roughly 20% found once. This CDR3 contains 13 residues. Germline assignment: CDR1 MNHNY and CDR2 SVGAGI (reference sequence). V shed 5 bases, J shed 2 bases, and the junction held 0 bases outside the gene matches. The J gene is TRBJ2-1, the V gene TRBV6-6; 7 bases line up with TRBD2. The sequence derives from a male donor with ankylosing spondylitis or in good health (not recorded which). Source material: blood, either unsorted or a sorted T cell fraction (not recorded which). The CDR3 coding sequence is TGTGCCAGCAGTAGCGGGACCTACAATGAGCAGTTCTTC. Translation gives CASSSGTYNEQFF.